Sequencing of this T cell receptor (beta chain) was carried out in a study of T cell repertoires in cytomegalovirus infection. As for the study in general: Peptides in the study included HLA-C-restricted and HLA-B-restricted CMV epitopes. Both CMV infection and a matching HLA type were indicated by public TCR beta signatures. Findings of the study overall: Frequencies of public TCR beta families were cumulated, and this identified carriers of CMV plus the relevant HLA. In two of eight donors, the top clonotype was HLA-C-restricted CMV-specific.

This clonotype has only one observation. Its antigen is undetermined. J was trimmed by 4 bases and V by 5 bases; bases with no gene match: 5. The V gene's germline CDR1 is SQVTM and CDR2 ANQGSEA. The CDR3 spans 14 residues. MiXCR, applied by TCRdb to the reads, yields one record per CDR3 protein. The sample holds hundreds of thousands of distinct CDR3 sequences; 30% to 40% are singletons and the top ten take roughly a sixth. This specimen consisted of cultured PBMCs, obtained from culture after CMV antigen stimulation. The genes are TRBV29-1 and TRBJ2-3, with TRBD1 matching over 11 bases. The clonotype originates from a human donor in good health (CMV status not recorded). Some clones in this sample may be carry-over from other donors' samples. CDR3 amino acids: CSVQDRGLSDTQYF. In nucleotides, the CDR3 is TGCAGCGTTCAGGACAGGGGGCTATCAGATACGCAGTATTTT.